Listed here are 5 T cell receptor beta chains from one sample, sequenced in a study of blood T cell repertoires in COVID-19. The repertoire was sequenced with immunoSEQ multiplex PCR; TCRdb's copy has only in-frame clones and lacks some. The sample has approximately 260,000 clones, under 90% seen once. The sample consisted of peripheral blood. These receptor sequences come from a human donor in a cohort sampled during active COVID-19.

The chain recombines TRBV5-1 with TRBJ2-5, with TRBD2 matching over 12 bases. This CDR3 is built from 19 residues. Germline-derived CDR1 and CDR2 are SGHRS and YFSETQ. V was clipped by 4 bases and J by 1 base; unmatched bases: 14. CDR3 in amino acids: CASSAGPGQGLAGQETQYF. DNA for the CDR3: TGCGCCAGCAGCGCCGGCCCGGGACAGGGACTAGCGGGCCAAGAGACCCAGTACTTC.

The gene calls are TRBV13 and TRBJ1-2, with a weak D call TRBD1 (5 bases). This CDR3 is 13 amino acids long. Deletions cut 2 bases from V and 7 bases from J, with 11 bases between. The germline V gene encodes CDR1 PRHDT and CDR2 FYEKMQ (reference sequence). The CDR3 DNA follows: TGTGCCAGCAGCTTACAGGGAATAGGTGGCTACACCTTC. Its translation is CASSLQGIGGYTF. The variable domain in full, with the rest retrieved from reference TRBV13 and TRBJ1-2, is AAGVIQSPRHLIKEKRETATLKCYPIPRHDTVYWYQQGPGQDPQFLISFYEKMQSDKGSIPDRFSAQQFSDYHSELNMSSLELGDSALYFCASSLQGIGGYTFGSGTRLTVV.

V and J are TRBV12-5 and TRBJ1-5, with a weak D call TRBD1 (6 bases). CDR3 size: 23 residues. Trimming removed 5 bases from V and 1 base from J, with 36 bases in between. Germline lookup yields CDR1 LGHNT and CDR2 FRNRAP. Here the CDR3 reads CASGATGPSLEGGGFGSNQPQHF. The CDR3 bases are TGTGCTAGTGGTGCAACAGGGCCGTCCCTCGAGGGCGGAGGTTTTGGGAGCAATCAGCCCCAGCATTTT. Full variable domain (missing parts from reference TRBV12-5 and TRBJ1-5): DARVTQTPRHKVTEMGQEVTMRCQPILGHNTVFWYRQTMMQGLELLAYFRNRAPLDDSGMPKDRFSAEMPDATLATLKIQPSEPRDSAVYFCASGATGPSLEGGGFGSNQPQHFGDGTRLSIL.

The J gene is TRBJ2-7, the V gene TRBV19; 8 positions match TRBD2. V was pared by 0 bases and J by 2 bases, with 3 bases of the junction left unmatched. The CDR3 contains 15 residues. CDR1 and CDR2 (germline): LNHDA, SQIVND (reference sequence). CDR3 residues: CASSIESGGTYEQYF. CDR3 DNA sequence: TGTGCCAGTAGTATAGAGAGCGGGGGTACCTACGAGCAGTACTTC.

This clone was observed a handful of times. The genes are TRBV27 and TRBJ1-1, with D possibly TRBD1 on 6 matching bases. From germline, CDR1 is MNHEY and CDR2 SMNVEV (reference sequence). The V end was cut by 3 bases, the J end by 1 base, with 12 bases between. CDR3 length: 15 residues. The CDR3: CASSFRRRGNTEAFF. The DNA for the CDR3 is TGTGCCAGCAGTTTCCGTCGCAGGGGGAACACTGAAGCTTTCTTT.